In its sample, the clone carrying this TCR beta chain was seen many times. TCRdb called the 5' RACE reads again in MiXCR, with one record for every CDR3 protein. The data show about 120,000 distinct CDR3 sequences, with more than 2.5% seen just once and 1.3% held by the top ten. The V and J ends lost 8 bases and 7 bases respectively, with 18 bases between them. CDR3 length: 13 residues. Germline-derived CDR1 and CDR2 are DFQATT and SNEGSKA (reference sequence). The data are from a study of neurological immune-mediated disorders. The sequence derives from a woman younger than 45 with multiple sclerosis. The chain recombines TRBV20-1 with TRBJ2-1, with TRBD1 as a possible D gene (6 bases). Source material: PBMCs. The CDR3 sequence: CSPKGVVGNEQFF. In DNA, the CDR3 is TGCAGTCCAAAGGGGGTGGTAGGTAATGAGCAGTTCTTC.